Included here is one T cell receptor beta chain sequence, with context. Its matching antigen is unknown. The germline CDR1 and CDR2 sequences are SGHVS and FNYEAQ. V trimming: 4 bases; J trimming: 4 bases; junction bases outside the gene matches: 2. This CDR3 region has 13 residues. The Oncomine TCR Beta short-read assay sequenced DNA from cultured CD4+ T cells. From the PCR reads, TCRdb called clonotypes with MiXCR, one entry per CDR3 protein. The sample consists of 7,000 to 8,500 distinct CDR3 sequences, over 60% of them appearing once. Treatment reported: roughly ten-day PBMC culture with coronavirus spike peptide pools or control peptides (ViraFEST assay). TCRs were sequenced by ViraFEST after antigen-specific T cells had been expanded with peptide pools. These data originate in a study of vaccination and CD4 T cells after COVID-19. Study information: The cells in question were stimulated using overlapping spike peptides derived from SARS-CoV-2, HCoV-NL63, HCoV-OC43 and HCoV-229E.

Study-wide points: Looking at convalescent patients, 304 of their 307 vaccine-specific clones were spike mono-reactive. Post-vaccination, and not before, a median roughly 86% of reactive clones appeared in convalescent patients.

The chain combines TRBV7-6 with TRBJ2-3; 7 bases are shared with TRBD2. Sequenced material: CD4+ T cells from blood, cultured in vitro. The sequence was collected from a human donor who had recovered from COVID-19. CDR3 residues: CASSSGLSDTQYF. The CDR3 DNA sequence: TGTGCCAGCAGCTCGGGACTATCAGATACGCAGTATTTT.